One and the same sample provided the 27 T cell receptor beta chains below, sequenced in a study of glioma-infiltrating T cells. TCR alpha and beta CDR3 regions were amplified from RNA using iRepertoire nested multiplex PCR. TCRdb fed the multiplex PCR reads into MiXCR, producing one record per CDR3 protein. The sample holds some 90,000 distinct CDR3 sequences, around 40% seen once. The material sequenced was glioma tissue, nonneoplastic brain tissue, or PBMCs (not recorded which). The receptors stem from a human donor with low-grade glioma or glioblastoma, undergoing nonglioma brain surgery, or in good health (not recorded which).

With regard to this clonotype: This CDR3 is missing its conserved last phenylalanine or tryptophan, likely due to a read error. V is TRBV3-1 and J is TRBJ2-5; D gene ambiguous. Trimming took 1 base from V and 9 from J, leaving 12 bases between them. The CDR3 consists of 13 residues. Germline CDR1 and CDR2: LGHDT and YNNKEL (reference sequence). The CDR3 loop is CASSQVDVSSQYL. As DNA, the CDR3 is TGTGCCAGCAGCCAAGTAGATGTGAGTTCCCAGTACCTC.

This clonotype came up many times. The chain joins TRBV29-1 to TRBJ2-5; perhaps D is TRBD1 or TRBD2 (5 bases each). Germline loops: CDR1 SQVTM, CDR2 ANQGSEA. V shed 6 bases and J shed 5 bases, with 19 bases lying between them. The CDR3 runs 14 residues. This CDR3 reads CSVEGTETEETQYF. For the CDR3, the DNA is TGCAGCGTCGAGGGGACCGAGACCGAGGAGACCCAGTACTTC.

This clonotype was seen many times. The J gene is TRBJ1-2, the V gene TRBV20-1; D may be TRBD1 (5 bases). Trimming cost V 6 bases and J 0 bases, with 17 bases left between them. CDR3 length equals 15 residues. In germline, CDR1 is DFQATT, CDR2 SNEGSKA (reference sequence). Written as DNA, the CDR3 is TGCAGTGCGCGGGACGTAGGAGAAGCTAACTATGGCTACACCTTC. Its protein is CSARDVGEANYGYTF.

Details on this clonotype: Germline and junction disagree at one end, which may indicate a read error. The chain has TRBV6-2 or TRBV6-3 and TRBJ1-1; unclear D gene. The CDR3 length is 14 residues. Germline assignment: CDR1 MNHEY and CDR2 SVGEGT. The DNA for the CDR3 is TGTGCCAGCAGTTACGGAGCGGGGAACACTGAAGTTTTCTTT. Protein product: CASSYGAGNTEVFF.

The sample holds a few counts of this clonotype. A much bigger clone sits one base away, suggesting this may be a read error. Given the absence of the conserved phenylalanine or tryptophan at the CDR3 end, a read error is likely. The V and J genes are TRBV2 and TRBJ2-6; TRBD1 is a possible D gene (6 bases). The CDR3 length is 16 residues. Germline lookup yields CDR1 SNHLY and CDR2 FYNNEI. V was pared by 7 bases and J by 0 bases, with 13 bases between. The CDR3 loop is CASTGHSTSGANVLTL. CDR3 DNA: TGTGCCAGCACGGGACATTCCACCTCTGGGGCCAACGTCCTGACTTTG.

This clonotype was found many times. The J gene is TRBJ1-2, the V gene TRBV7-9; D perhaps matches TRBD1 (6 bases). Germline V gene lookup returns CDR1 SEHNR and CDR2 FQNEAQ (reference sequence). V dropped 4 bases and J dropped 2 bases, with 20 bases sitting between them. The CDR3 spans 17 residues. CDR3 nucleotide sequence: TGTGCCAGCAGCTCAAGAGGGGGGGTTGGTGAGAACTATGGCTACACCTTC. Encoded protein: CASSSRGGVGENYGYTF.

This clonotype has ten or more counts. The chain joins TRBV15 to TRBJ1-5; tentative D call: TRBD1 (6 bases). Trimming removed 0 bases at V and 6 bases at J, with 9 bases between. In germline, CDR1 is LNHNV, CDR2 YYDKDF (reference sequence). This CDR3 is 14 amino acids long. The CDR3 loop is CATSRDPGAQPQHF. The CDR3 DNA sequence: TGTGCCACCAGCAGAGATCCGGGGGCTCAGCCCCAGCATTTT. Combining the CDR3 with reference TRBV15 and TRBJ1-5 gives the whole variable domain DAMVIQNPRYQVTQFGKPVTLSCSQTLNHNVMYWYQQKSSQAPKLLFHYYDKDFNNEADTPDNFQSRRPNTSFCFLDIRSPGLGDTAMYLCATSRDPGAQPQHFGDGTRLSIL.

This clonotype was seen at least ten times. The rearrangement uses TRBV4-1 and TRBJ1-2; no firm D call. CDR3 length equals 14 residues. Per the germline V gene, CDR1 is MGHRA and CDR2 is YSYEKL. The ends were cut back, 4 bases at V and 2 bases at J, with 11 bases in the middle. The DNA of the CDR3 is TGCGCCAGCAGCCGGTCGTTGGGAAACTATGGCTACACCTTC. Its translation is CASSRSLGNYGYTF.

The chain has TRBV20-1 and TRBJ2-7; 12 bases line up with TRBD2. CDR1 is DFQATT and CDR2 is SNEGSKA in the germline V gene (reference sequence). This CDR3 region has 17 residues. The J segment lost 7 bases and the V segment lost 0 bases, leaving 13 bases of the junction unmatched. The DNA for the CDR3 is TGCAGTGCTAGAGATTTCCAACTAGCGGGAGGTCGGTGGGAGCAGTACTTC. Translating gives CSARDFQLAGGRWEQYF.

This clonotype was counted only a few times. The V call is TRBV5-5, the J call TRBJ1-2; D gene ambiguous. The germline gives CDR1 SGHKS, CDR2 YYEKEE (reference sequence). Trimming pared 3 bases from V and 3 bases from J, leaving 3 bases between. This CDR3 region has 11 residues. This chain's CDR3 is CASSSHYGYTF. The CDR3, as DNA: TGTGCCAGCAGCTCCCACTATGGCTACACCTTC.

This clonotype was found many times. The chain has TRBV24-1 and TRBJ1-2, with D possibly being TRBD1 (5 bases). The CDR3 covers 16 residues. Germline values: CDR1 KGHDR, CDR2 SFDVKD. The ends were cut back, 8 bases at V and 2 bases at J, with 20 bases in the middle. The CDR3 protein is CATTSKPGHLNYGYTF. The CDR3 nucleotides read TGTGCCACCACCTCAAAGCCCGGACACTTAAACTATGGCTACACCTTC.

This clonotype came up many times. This rearrangement joins TRBV29-1 to TRBJ2-2; the D gene is possibly TRBD1 (6 bases). This CDR3 comprises 16 residues. Trimming stripped 4 bases from V and 2 bases from J, with 17 bases between. Germline values: CDR1 SQVTM, CDR2 ANQGSEA. The chain's CDR3 is CSVGKTRGSNTGELFF. CDR3 nucleotides: TGCAGCGTTGGGAAAACCAGGGGTTCCAACACCGGGGAGCTGTTTTTT.

This clonotype was picked up many times. V gene TRBV19 combines with J gene TRBJ2-5, with TRBD1 matching over 10 bases. This CDR3 has 15 amino acids. V shed 6 bases and J 2 bases; nucleotides not matched to a gene: 6. Germline lookup yields CDR1 LNHDA and CDR2 SQIVND (reference sequence). As DNA, the CDR3 is TGTGCCAGTAGCCGGGGACAGGGGAGACAAGAGACCCAGTACTTC. Residues: CASSRGQGRQETQYF.

This clonotype was recorded many times. J is TRBJ2-7 and V is TRBV28, with 9 bases matching TRBD1. Per germline, CDR1 MDHEN and CDR2 SYDVKM. V dropped 1 base and J dropped 5; count of bases not matched to a gene: 6. The CDR3 covers 15 residues. The CDR3 region is CASSLLGQGYHEQYF. CDR3 in DNA: TGTGCCAGCAGTTTATTGGGACAGGGTTACCACGAGCAGTACTTC.

As concerns this clonotype: Just one base apart from a much larger clone, this may be a read error. This chain connects TRBV7-2 to TRBJ1-3, with 7 bases lining up with TRBD1. CDR1 SGHTA and CDR2 FQGNSA come from the germline V gene. The CDR3 spans 15 residues. The CDR3 DNA follows: TGTGCCAGCAGCTTAGGGCGTACAGGGGAAAACACCATGTATTTT. This gives the protein CASSLGRTGENTMYF.

This clonotype was observed at least ten times. The genes are TRBV7-2 and TRBJ1-6; D possibly corresponds to TRBD1 (5 bases). The CDR3 is 15 residues long. Germline V CDR1 and CDR2: SGHTA, FQGNSA. The V end lost 4 bases, the J end lost 6 bases, and 13 bases lay between the germline ends. For the CDR3, the DNA is TGTGCCAGCAGCTATAGGGACGGTACTAATTCACCCCTCCACTTT. This sequence encodes CASSYRDGTNSPLHF.

This clonotype showed up many times. The chain recombines TRBV18 with TRBJ1-3, with D maybe TRBD1 (5 bases). Germline V lookup: CDR1 KGHSH, CDR2 LQKENI. Trimming took 0 bases from V and 7 from J, leaving 7 bases between them. The CDR3 is made up of 13 amino acids. Here the CDR3 reads CASSPPGGNTIYF. The CDR3 region has the DNA TGTGCCAGCTCACCACCGGGGGGTAACACCATATATTTT. The complete variable domain, with remaining parts taken from reference TRBV18 and TRBJ1-3, reads NAGVMQNPRHLVRRRGQEARLRCSPMKGHSHVYWYRQLPEEGLKFMVYLQKENIIDESGMPKERFSAEFPKEGPSILRIQQVVRGDSAAYFCASSPPGGNTIYFGEGSWLTVV.

The CDR3: CASSIGSGVRNTEAFF. The DNA for the CDR3 is TGTGCCAGTAGTATCGGCAGCGGGGTGCGGAACACTGAAGCTTTCTTT. V gene TRBV19 combines with J gene TRBJ1-1, with D unclear. Germline values: CDR1 LNHDA, CDR2 SQIVND (reference sequence). The CDR3 consists of 16 residues. Trimming removed 3 bases at V and 1 base at J, with 15 bases between.

This clonotype has at least ten counts. V gene TRBV3-1 combines with J gene TRBJ1-3; D remains unclear. V was trimmed by 6 bases and J by 0 bases, leaving 12 bases between them. The CDR3 spans 15 residues. CDR1 and CDR2 (germline): LGHDT, YNNKEL (reference sequence). The CDR3, as DNA: TGTGCCAGCAGTGCAGGCGACAACTCTGGAAACACCATATATTTT. Its translation is CASSAGDNSGNTIYF.

The chain has TRBV20-1 and TRBJ1-4; no clear D. Trimming cost V 7 bases and J 4 bases, with 10 bases left between them. The CDR3 is 12 amino acids. Germline-derived CDR1 and CDR2 are DFQATT and SNEGSKA (reference sequence). The CDR3 spells CSDSHGNEKLFF. The CDR3 nucleotides are TGCAGTGATAGTCACGGTAATGAAAAACTGTTTTTT.

This clonotype was seen ten or more times. The chain uses TRBV7-3 and TRBJ1-1; D unclear. Germline V gene lookup returns CDR1 SGHTA and CDR2 FQGTGA. V lost 2 bases and J lost 3, with 10 bases in between. CDR3 length: 14 residues. This chain's CDR3 is CASSLLGPDTEAFF. Written as DNA, the CDR3 is TGTGCCAGCAGCTTACTTGGGCCTGACACTGAAGCTTTCTTT.

The chain employs TRBV9 and TRBJ2-1, with D perhaps being TRBD1 or TRBD2 (5 bases each). The length of the CDR3 is 16 residues. Per germline, CDR1 SGDLS and CDR2 YYNGEE. Between the trimmed V and J ends, which lost 0 bases and 4 bases, there was a span of 14 bases. The CDR3 loop is CASSVAPGPPYNEQFF. CDR3 DNA: TGTGCCAGCAGCGTAGCTCCGGGACCCCCTTACAATGAGCAGTTCTTC.

The sample holds many counts of this clonotype. The rearrangement uses TRBV7-2 and TRBJ2-3; D is unresolved. This CDR3 contains 15 residues. Per germline, CDR1 SGHTA and CDR2 FQGNSA. Trimming shortened V by 4 bases and J by 2 bases, and 13 bases separated the two germline ends. CDR3 DNA sequence: TGTGCCAGCAGCTCGAGGAAGAGGTACACAGATACGCAGTATTTT. It specifies CASSSRKRYTDTQYF.

Comment on this clonotype: This may be a read error, as it is one base from a much larger clone. The rearrangement joins TRBV2 to TRBJ2-7; D is possibly TRBD1 or TRBD2 (5 bases each). Germline CDR1 is SNHLY and CDR2 is FYNNEI. The CDR3 consists of 17 residues. Trimming removed 4 bases at V and 4 bases at J, with 23 bases between. The CDR3 DNA reads TGTGCCAGCAGTGTCAGAGGTGGGGCTAGCCAGACTTACGAGCAGTACTTC. This gives the protein CASSVRGGASQTYEQYF. Full variable domain (remainder filled in from reference TRBV2 and TRBJ2-7): EPEVTQTPSHQVTQMGQEVILRCVPISNHLYFYWYRQILGQKVEFLVSFYNNEISEKSEIFDDQFSVERPDGSNFTLKIRSTKLEDSAMYFCASSVRGGASQTYEQYFGPGTRLTVT.

This clonotype was recorded at least ten times. DNA for the CDR3: TGTGCCAGCAGATACAGGGTCGGGTCACCCCTCCACTTT. Translating gives CASRYRVGSPLHF. The rearrangement joins TRBV28 to TRBJ1-6; tentatively, D is TRBD1 (6 bases). The CDR3 sequence is 13 residues long. Between the trimmed V and J ends, which lost 6 bases and 10 bases, there was a span of 13 bases. The germline V gene has CDR1 MDHEN and CDR2 SYDVKM.

This clonotype appeared many times. The rearrangement joins TRBV7-6 to TRBJ1-1, with D possibly TRBD1 on 5 matching bases. V gave up 1 base and J gave up 8 bases, with 14 bases separating them. The CDR3 runs 14 residues. The germline V gene encodes CDR1 SGHVS and CDR2 FNYEAQ. The CDR3 DNA follows: TGTGCCAGCAGCTTAGGGGCAGGGCTTACCGAAGCTTTCTTT. It is translated as CASSLGAGLTEAFF.

This clonotype came up many times. The CDR3 nucleotides read TGTGCCAGTAGGAGACGAAGGGAGAACACTGAAGCTTTCTTT. Protein product: CASRRRRENTEAFF. This rearrangement joins TRBV19 to TRBJ1-1; D not certain. Per the germline V gene, CDR1 is LNHDA and CDR2 is SQIVND (reference sequence). With 6 bases removed from V and 1 base from J, the gap between germline ends came to 12 bases. The CDR3 runs to 14 residues.